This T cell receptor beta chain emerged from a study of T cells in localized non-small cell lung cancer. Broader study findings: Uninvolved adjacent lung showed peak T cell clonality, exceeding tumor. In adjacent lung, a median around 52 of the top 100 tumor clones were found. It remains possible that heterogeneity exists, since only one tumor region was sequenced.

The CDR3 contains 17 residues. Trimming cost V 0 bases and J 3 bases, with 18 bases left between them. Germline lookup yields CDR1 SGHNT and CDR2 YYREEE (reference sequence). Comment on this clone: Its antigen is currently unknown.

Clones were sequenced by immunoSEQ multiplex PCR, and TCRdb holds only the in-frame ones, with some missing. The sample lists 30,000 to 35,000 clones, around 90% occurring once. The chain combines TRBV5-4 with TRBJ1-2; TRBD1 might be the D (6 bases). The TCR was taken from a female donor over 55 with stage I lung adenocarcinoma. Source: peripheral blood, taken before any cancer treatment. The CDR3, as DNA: TGTGCCAGCAGCTTGGGGGGGCCGGGGACCTCGGACTATGGCTACACCTTC. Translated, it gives CASSLGGPGTSDYGYTF.